The rows below give T cell receptor beta chains drawn from one sample of a study of T cells in Graves' hyperthyroidism and ophthalmopathy. Each CDR3 protein is one row after TCRdb ran MiXCR on the multiplex PCR reads. The top ten clones hold less than 25% of a sample with 150,000 to 200,000 distinct CDR3 sequences, just under 9.5% of them seen once. The sequenced material came from blood. These receptors were taken from a woman younger than 35 with Graves' hyperthyroidism that later progressed to Graves' ophthalmopathy. Each CDR3 is given with its conserved first and last residue. A D gene is named only where the DNA matches it firmly. The size entry is marked missing in some rows and otherwise reads once, few, many or a size class.

TRBV2	many	NA	TRBJ1-1	TGTGCCAGCAGTGAAGCGGGCGGTATGAACACTGAAGCTTTCTTT	CASSEAGGMNTEAFF
TRBV6-1	many	NA	TRBJ2-4	TGTGCCAGCAGTGAATTGGGATTAGGAAACATTCAGTACTTC	CASSELGLGNIQYF
TRBV4-2	few	NA	TRBJ2-1	TGTGCCAGCAGCCAAGATGGGAATGAGCAGTTCTTC	CASSQDGNEQFF
TRBV3-1	many	TRBD2	TRBJ2-3	TGTGCCAGCAGCCTAGGGGGGACTAGCGGGGGCCCCCACACAGATACGCAGTATTTT	CASSLGGTSGGPHTDTQYF
TRBV20-1	many	NA	TRBJ2-1	TGCAGTGCTAGTCCGAGGTTTCGTTCTATTAGGGTCGATGAGCAGTTCTTC	CSASPRFRSIRVDEQFF
TRBV29-1	few	TRBD1	TRBJ2-1	TGCAGCGTAGGACAGGGGGTTTGGGGTGAGCAGTTCTTC	CSVGQGVWGEQFF
TRBV28	many	TRBD2	TRBJ2-7	TGTGCCAGCAGTTTTAGGCCTTTAGCGGGGGGATTTTCCTACGAGCAGTACTTC	CASSFRPLAGGFSYEQYF
TRBV4-1	NA	TRBD2	TRBJ2-1	TGCGCCAGCAGCCAAGACCGGACTAGCGGGACCAATGAGCAGTTCTTC	CASSQDRTSGTNEQFF
TRBV12-3/TRBV12-4	many	NA	TRBJ2-7	TGTGCCAGCAGAAGGGATGGGGGGCGACTCTCCTACGAGCAGTACTTC	CASRRDGGRLSYEQYF
TRBV5-6	NA	NA	TRBJ2-2	TGTGCCAGCAGCTTGTACTTCGGGGGAACGAACACCGGGGAGCTGTTTTTT	CASSLYFGGTNTGELFF
TRBV7-9	many	TRBD1	TRBJ1-2	TGTGCCAGCAGCTTTAACCAGGGGGCTAGAGGCTACACCTTC	CASSFNQGARGYTF
TRBV19	NA	NA	TRBJ1-1	TGTGCCAGTAGTATCATCAAGGCTGACAATCAGGTAACTGAAGCTTTCTTT	CASSIIKADNQVTEAFF
TRBV12-3/TRBV12-4	many	NA	TRBJ1-5	TGTGCCAGCAGTCCGGCGACGAATCAGCCCCAGCATTTT	CASSPATNQPQHF
TRBV5-1	many	NA	TRBJ1-1	TGCGCCAGCAGCCAAACAGGAGACACTGAAGCTTTCTTT	CASSQTGDTEAFF
TRBV20-1	many	NA	TRBJ2-7	TGCAGTGCCAACGACCTAACCTACGAGCAGTACTTC	CSANDLTYEQYF
TRBV27	once	TRBD1	TRBJ2-5	TGTGCCAGCAGTTTTACCCTCGGGACAGGGGGCGCCGAGACCCAGTACTTC	CASSFTLGTGGAETQYF
TRBV29-1	many	NA	TRBJ2-3	TGCAGCGTTGGGAGGTACTTCAAAACTAGCACAGATACGCAGTATTTT	CSVGRYFKTSTDTQYF
TRBV19	NA	NA	TRBJ1-2	TGTGCCAGTAGTACCCCCTACTATGGCTACACCTTC	CASSTPYYGYTF
TRBV11-2	many	NA	TRBJ2-6	TGTGCCAGCAGCTCCCTGGGGGGCTCTGGGGCCAACGTCCTGACTTTC	CASSSLGGSGANVLTF
TRBV27	many	TRBD1	TRBJ2-1	TGTGCCAGCAGTTCCGACAGGGGGCGATTCAATGAGCAGTTCTTC	CASSSDRGRFNEQFF
TRBV5-6	NA	NA	TRBJ2-4	TGTGCCAGCAGCTTGTGGGGATCCAAAAACATTCAGTACTTC	CASSLWGSKNIQYF
TRBV7-3	NA	NA	TRBJ2-3	TGTGCCAGCAGCATGGACTCGAGTTGGGATACGCAGTATTTT	CASSMDSSWDTQYF
TRBV28	many	NA	TRBJ2-2	TGTGCCAGCAGTTTTGGGCTATCAGTTGGCGGGGAGCTGTTTTTT	CASSFGLSVGGELFF